This T cell receptor beta chain was found in a study of human T cells and chemical hapten exposure. Whole-study context: Sensitization applied 2% DPC to approximately 2 cm by approximately 2 cm of upper inner arm skin.

Each CDR3 protein is one row after TCRdb ran MiXCR on the RACE reads. The sample lists 35,000 to 40,000 distinct CDR3 sequences, roughly 12% seen once, with around 2% in the top ten. This clonotype was seen a few times. Regarding time point: pre-sensitization, week 0. This sample's treatment: therapeutic diphenylcyclopropenone sensitization with weekly scalp DPC. Total RNA was extracted from unfractionated whole blood. V was shortened by 7 bases and J by 7 bases, with 19 bases between the two germline ends. Germline assignment: CDR1 MDHEN and CDR2 SYDVKM. The CDR3 spans 15 residues. V gene TRBV28 combines with J gene TRBJ1-4; a weak D match, TRBD1 (6 bases). This TCR was sampled from a woman between 40 and 50 years old with alopecia areata. Some clones in this sample may be carry-over from other donors' samples. The specimen was whole blood, collected in connection with sensitization to the hapten diphenylcyclopropenone (DPC). In DNA, the CDR3 is TGTGCCAGCACCCAATCTACAGGGTCAGCTGAAAAACTGTTTTTT. Protein product: CASTQSTGSAEKLFF.